This T cell receptor (beta chain) is drawn from a study of human T cells and chemical hapten exposure. Overall study: Sensitization employed 2% DPC on 2 cm by 2 cm of upper inner arm skin. Patients were mainly female, each with alopecia areata, totalis or universalis. Diphenylcyclopropenone doses were given weekly to the scalps of patients across the roughly 22-week study.

The CDR3 is 15 residues long. CDR1 DFQATT and CDR2 SNEGSKA come from the germline V gene (reference sequence). V lost 1 base to trimming and J lost 4 bases, with 16 bases between them. Time point of the sample: patch test 3, about 24 weeks after DPC sensitization. Treatment indicated: therapeutic diphenylcyclopropenone sensitization with weekly scalp DPC. This clonotype has only a few counts. Its antigen is undetermined. TCRdb called the RACE reads again in MiXCR, with one record for every CDR3 protein. This sample has 150,000 to 200,000 distinct CDR3 sequences, with 25% to 35% found just once. Regarding the study as a whole: Expanded TCR counts at PT1 were positively correlated with the patch test score.

The receptor comes from a woman aged 18-35 years with alopecia areata. Some clones in this sample may be carry-over from other donors' samples. The specimen comprised whole blood, sampled in connection with sensitization to the hapten diphenylcyclopropenone (DPC). The V call is TRBV20-1, the J call TRBJ1-2; D is perhaps TRBD1 (6 bases). CDR3 sequence (DNA): TGCAGTGCTAGAGGGTTGGGGGGCCAAACCTATGGCTACACCTTC. It is translated as CSARGLGGQTYGYTF.